The 18 T cell receptor beta chains given below trace back to one sample, sequenced in a study of Graves' ophthalmopathy and Graves' hyperthyroidism. Transcripts of RNA were the source for amplifying TCR beta CDR3 regions. The first round was an RT-PCR with HTBI primers, and the second round was a multiplex PCR. TCRdb re-called the multiplex PCR reads through MiXCR, storing one row per CDR3 protein. The sample has about 700,000 distinct CDR3 sequences, just over 40% seen once. The sequenced sample consisted of peripheral blood. The receptors originated from an adult man with Graves' ophthalmopathy.

Note on this clonotype: Since a much larger clone is just one base distant, this may be a read error. V gene TRBV2 combines with J gene TRBJ2-5; D unresolved. Per the germline V gene, CDR1 is SNHLY and CDR2 is FYNNEI. This CDR3 is built from 12 residues. Trimming stripped 9 bases from V and 5 bases from J, with 13 bases between. CDR3 bases: TGTGCCAGAGAGCAGACCAGGGAGACCCAGTACTTC. This sequence encodes CAREQTRETQYF.

The J gene is TRBJ2-5, the V gene TRBV7-8; 7 bases map to TRBD2. The CDR3 contains 15 residues. Germline V gene sequence: CDR1 SGHVS, CDR2 FQNEAQ. V was clipped by 2 bases and J by 0 bases; unmatched bases: 3. The chain's CDR3 is CASSLPSGYQETQYF. As DNA, the CDR3 is TGTGCCAGCAGCTTACCTAGCGGTTACCAAGAGACCCAGTACTTC.

As concerns this clonotype: The junction and the germline gene differ at one end; a read error may be behind it. The CDR3 sequence: CSARDPGTDTEELFF. CDR3 nucleotide sequence: TGCAGTGCTAGAGATCCAGGGACCGACACCGAGGAGCTGTTTTTT. The chain couples TRBV20-1 to TRBJ2-2, with D perhaps assigned TRBD1 or TRBD2 (5 bases each). This CDR3 contains 15 residues. Germline V lookup: CDR1 DFQATT, CDR2 SNEGSKA (reference sequence).

Points on this clonotype: Because it lacks the conserved phenylalanine or tryptophan at the end, this CDR3 is likely a read error. Because the CDR3's place on the DNA is in doubt, the DNA is left out and the CDR3 is given as listed by TCRdb. This chain uses TRBV25-1 with TRBJ1-2. Germline V lookup: CDR1 MGHDK, CDR2 SYGVNS. With termini counted, the CDR3 has 9 amino acids. CDR3 region: CASSDSDKG.

V usage is TRBV5-1 and J usage is TRBJ1-1; D not certain. The germline gives CDR1 SGHRS, CDR2 YFSETQ. Trimming cost V 4 bases and J 0 bases, with 10 bases left between them. The CDR3 contains 14 residues. CDR3 sequence (DNA): TGCGCCAGCAGCAACCTTCAGGTGAACACTGAAGCTTTCTTT. This codes for CASSNLQVNTEAFF.

This clonotype was counted ten times or more. The V call is TRBV2, the J call TRBJ1-6; 7 bases line up with TRBD1. Germline CDR1 reads SNHLY; CDR2 reads FYNNEI. V lost 6 bases, J lost 6 bases, and 5 bases stayed unmatched. CDR3 size: 14 residues. CDR3 DNA: TGTGCCAGCAGCGCGGGACAGATTAATTCACCCCTCCACTTT. Its protein is CASSAGQINSPLHF.

The chain recombines TRBV28 with TRBJ2-7; a possible D gene is TRBD1 (6 bases). The CDR3 is made up of 13 amino acids. The V end lost 11 bases, the J end lost 0 bases, and 14 bases lay between the germline ends. In germline, CDR1 is MDHEN, CDR2 SYDVKM. CDR3 sequence: CAGSRTDSYEQYF. As DNA, the CDR3 is TGTGCCGGATCCCGGACAGACTCCTACGAGCAGTACTTC.

This chain joins TRBV12-3 or TRBV12-4 and TRBJ2-7; D gene uncertain. The CDR3 has 13 amino acids. V was trimmed by 5 bases and J by 5 bases, leaving 13 bases between them. The CDR3 DNA is TGTGCCAGCAGTAGACCTGGGAACAACGAGCAGTACTTC. Protein product: CASSRPGNNEQYF.

In this sample, this clonotype turned up many times. The J gene is TRBJ2-7, the V gene TRBV5-1; D call uncertain. The ends were cut back, 5 bases at V and 8 bases at J, with 20 bases in the middle. The CDR3 totals 14 residues. Germline CDR1 and CDR2: SGHRS and YFSETQ. DNA of the CDR3: TGCGCCAGCAGTACGGAACCGGTGGGTACGAAGCAGTACTTC. This codes for CASSTEPVGTKQYF.

As regards this clonotype: It may be a read error: a sequence one base away is much more abundant. The V call is TRBV5-1, the J call TRBJ1-1; D gene ambiguous. The ends were cut back, 0 bases at V and 3 bases at J, with 15 bases in the middle. This CDR3 region has 16 residues. Germline CDR1 SGHRS, CDR2 YFSETQ. This CDR3 reads CASSLVRMGSDTEAFF. The CDR3 DNA reads TGCGCCAGCAGCTTGGTCAGGATGGGTTCGGACACTGAAGCTTTCTTT.

The rearrangement joins TRBV7-8 to TRBJ2-3; 10 bases map to TRBD2. CDR1 and CDR2 (germline): SGHVS, FQNEAQ. V was clipped by 4 bases and J by 5 bases; unmatched bases: 3. This CDR3 comprises 14 residues. Here the CDR3 DNA reads TGTGCCAGCAGCTCAAGCGGGGGGGGAGATACGCAGTATTTT. Amino acid sequence: CASSSSGGGDTQYF.

V usage is TRBV10-3 and J usage is TRBJ1-6; TRBD1 aligns across 7 bases. V trimming: 5 bases; J trimming: 10 bases; junction bases outside the gene matches: 14. The CDR3 contains 16 residues. Germline values: CDR1 ENHRY, CDR2 SYGVKD. The CDR3 region has the DNA TGTGCCATCAGTCCAGGAAGGCGGACAGGCGGCTCACCCCTCCACTTT. As protein: CAISPGRRTGGSPLHF.

With respect to this clonotype: Its ends do not fully match the called genes, so a read error is possible. This chain links TRBV29-1 with TRBJ2-6; D possibly corresponds to TRBD1 (8 bases). The CDR3 is 15 residues long. Germline loops: CDR1 SQVTM, CDR2 ANQGSEA. In DNA form, the CDR3 reads TGCAGCGTTGAAGATCCACAGGGGGGGGCCAACGTCCCGACCTTC. It translates to CSVEDPQGGANVPTF.

As for this clonotype: Without the conserved terminal phenylalanine or tryptophan, this CDR3 likely stems from a read error. Because the CDR3's place on the DNA is in doubt, the DNA is left out and the CDR3 is given as listed by TCRdb. The V and J genes are TRBV19 and TRBJ1-1. The V gene's germline CDR1 is LNHDA and CDR2 SQIVND (reference sequence). The CDR3 is 11 amino acids long, termini counted. The CDR3: CASSIDLAGFY.

The chain couples TRBV5-1 to TRBJ1-4, with TRBD1 identical over 11 bases. After removal of 5 bases from V and 7 bases from J, the junction contained 10 bases not matched to a gene. The CDR3 runs 16 residues. The germline CDR1 and CDR2 sequences are SGHRS and YFSETQ. CDR3 protein: CASRPEPGQGGEKLFF. As DNA, the CDR3 is TGCGCCAGCAGACCCGAGCCGGGACAGGGGGGTGAAAAACTGTTTTTT.

Ten or more counts support this clonotype. The chain employs TRBV12-3 or TRBV12-4 and TRBJ1-5; D is unclear. Trimming took 6 bases from V and 4 from J, leaving 7 bases between them. The CDR3 is 12 amino acids. The CDR3 region has the DNA TGTGCCAGCAGACGGAGTAATCAGCCCCAGCATTTT. This gives the protein CASRRSNQPQHF.

The rearrangement links TRBV5-1 to TRBJ2-7, with D unclear. The germline CDR1 and CDR2 sequences are SGHRS and YFSETQ. This CDR3 region has 14 residues. V dropped 0 bases and J dropped 2 bases, with 9 bases sitting between them. The CDR3, as DNA: TGCGCCAGCAGCTTGGCTATGGGGACCTACGAGCAGTACTTC. Protein sequence: CASSLAMGTYEQYF.

This clonotype was counted many times. The chain links TRBV12-3 or TRBV12-4 to TRBJ1-1; D possibly corresponds to TRBD1 (5 bases). Trimming pared 4 bases from V and 4 bases from J, leaving 10 bases between. CDR3 length equals 13 residues. The DNA for the CDR3 is TGTGCCAGCAGTTCATGGACAACCACTGAAGCTTTCTTT. Amino acid sequence: CASSSWTTTEAFF.